Described below is a single TCR beta chain sequence and its context. CDR3 size: 11 residues. V lost 4 bases and J 3 bases, leaving 3 bases between the germline ends. CDR1 is MDHEN, CDR2 SYDVKM, per germline. The record originates from a study of cytomegalovirus exposure and HLA in healthy donors. Study-level background: Across a few hundred genotyped donors, just over 80% landed in the Caucasian-associated ancestry cluster.

60 Vbeta and 13 Jbeta primers were used in PCR. In the source study's methods: As a later analysis found, there were tens of millions of unique TCR beta chains, of which roughly 11 million were shared. Profiled with immunoSEQ multiplex PCR; TCRdb holds only in-frame clones, not every one. The D gene and trimming were derived from the DNA, and the V and J assignments and clone size from that table. The table lists tens of thousands of clones, 60% to 80% of them singletons. Sequenced: PBMCs. The clonotype comes from a female donor in good health and CMV-seronegative. The chain couples TRBV28 to TRBJ1-1; D is undetermined. The DNA for the CDR3 is TGTGCCAGCAGTTCATACACTGAAGCTTTCTTT. This sequence encodes CASSSYTEAFF.